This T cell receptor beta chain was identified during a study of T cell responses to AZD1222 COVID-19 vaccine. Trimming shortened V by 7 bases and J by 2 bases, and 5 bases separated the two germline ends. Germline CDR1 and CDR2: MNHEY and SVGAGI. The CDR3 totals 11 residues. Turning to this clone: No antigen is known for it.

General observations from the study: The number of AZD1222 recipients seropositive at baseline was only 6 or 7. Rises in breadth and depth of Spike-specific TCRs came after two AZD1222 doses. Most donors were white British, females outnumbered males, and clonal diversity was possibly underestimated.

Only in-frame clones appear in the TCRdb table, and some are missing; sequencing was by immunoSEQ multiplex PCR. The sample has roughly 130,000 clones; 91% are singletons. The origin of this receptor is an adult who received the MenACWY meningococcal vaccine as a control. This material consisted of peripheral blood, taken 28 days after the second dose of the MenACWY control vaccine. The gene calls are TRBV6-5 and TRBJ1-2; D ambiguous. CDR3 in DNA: TGTGCCAGCAACGACAACTATGGCTACACCTTC. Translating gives CASNDNYGYTF.